Listed here are 5 T cell receptor beta chains from one sample, sequenced in a study of cytomegalovirus exposure and HLA in healthy donors. The PCR ran on 60 Vbeta and 13 Jbeta primers. Measured with immunoSEQ multiplex PCR; TCRdb has only the in-frame clones, and not every one. The table lists 130,000 to 150,000 clones, roughly 80% of them singletons. Sequences were obtained from PBMCs. These receptors were taken from a woman in her thirties or forties in good health and CMV-seropositive.

The chain carries TRBV13 and TRBJ2-3; 7 bases fit TRBD1. The CDR3 has 15 amino acids. The germline V gene has CDR1 PRHDT and CDR2 FYEKMQ (reference sequence). V dropped 4 bases and J dropped 2; count of bases not matched to a gene: 6. The CDR3 loop is CASSSVQGSTDTQYF. CDR3 coding DNA: TGTGCCAGCAGCTCGGTACAGGGGTCCACAGATACGCAGTATTTT.

The V gene is TRBV30, the J gene TRBJ1-2; no reliable D call. The CDR3 spans 13 residues. Between the trimmed V and J ends, which lost 0 bases and 7 bases, there was a span of 12 bases. Germline CDR1 is GTSNPN and CDR2 is SVGIG (reference sequence). This CDR3 reads CAWSVIGGSGYTF. In DNA, the CDR3 is TGTGCCTGGAGTGTAATTGGAGGGAGTGGCTACACCTTC.

Comment on this clone: The germline gene is not matched at one end of the junction; a read error may be the cause. V gene TRBV7-9 combines with J gene TRBJ2-7, with D unclear. CDR3 size: 13 residues. Germline CDR1 is SEHNR and CDR2 is FQNEAQ (reference sequence). Here the CDR3 DNA reads TGTTCCAGCAGCCAACACATAACCTACGAGCAGTACTTC. Protein product: CSSSQHITYEQYF.

The rearrangement links TRBV2 to TRBJ2-2; D is possibly TRBD2 (7 bases). The CDR3 extends over 18 amino acids. Germline V gene lookup returns CDR1 SNHLY and CDR2 FYNNEI. The V and J ends lost 5 bases and 0 bases respectively, with 19 bases between them. The chain's CDR3 is CASSLVGGPGSNTGELFF. Written as DNA, the CDR3 is TGTGCCAGCAGTTTGGTGGGGGGGCCTGGATCGAACACCGGGGAGCTGTTTTTT.

This chain joins TRBV7-2 and TRBJ1-6, with D maybe TRBD1 (5 bases). CDR1 is SGHTA, CDR2 FQGNSA, per germline. The CDR3 is made up of 15 amino acids. V lost 1 base, J lost 9 bases, and 13 bases lay in between. CDR3 protein: CASSLGDSLGSPLHF. CDR3 in DNA: TGTGCCAGCAGCTTAGGGGACTCCCTCGGTTCACCCCTCCACTTT.